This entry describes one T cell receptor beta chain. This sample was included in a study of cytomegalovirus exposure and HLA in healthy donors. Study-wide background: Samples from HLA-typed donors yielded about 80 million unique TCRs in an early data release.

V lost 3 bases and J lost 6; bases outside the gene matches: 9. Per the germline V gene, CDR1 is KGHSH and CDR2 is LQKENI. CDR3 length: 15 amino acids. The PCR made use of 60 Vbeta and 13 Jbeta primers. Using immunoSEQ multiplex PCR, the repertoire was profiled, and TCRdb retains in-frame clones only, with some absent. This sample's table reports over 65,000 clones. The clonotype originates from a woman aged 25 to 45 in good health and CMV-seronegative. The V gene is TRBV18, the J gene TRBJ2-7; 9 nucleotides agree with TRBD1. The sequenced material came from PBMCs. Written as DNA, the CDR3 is TGTGCCAGCTCACCTGGGGGGACAGGGAGGAGCGAGCAGTACTTC. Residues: CASSPGGTGRSEQYF.